The 6 T cell receptor beta chains presented below share a single source sample, sequenced in a study of T cell clonotyping in hematopoietic cell transplantation. Clones were read by immunoSEQ multiplex PCR, and TCRdb kept only the in-frame ones, dropping some. The profile shows 13,000 to 15,000 clones, just over 95% of them singletons. Here the sequenced sample was peripheral blood mononuclear cells, taken 30 days after allogeneic stem cell transplant. Receptors originate from a female patient aged 45-65 years who had an allogeneic stem cell transplant from an unrelated donor, so T cells may come from the graft donor. Some clones in this sample may be carry-over from other donors' samples.

The chain employs TRBV10-3 and TRBJ1-1; the D is unclear. Trimming left V 8 bases short and J 0 bases short, with 10 bases between. CDR3 length: 13 residues. Germline V CDR1 and CDR2: ENHRY, SYGVKD. The CDR3 loop reads CAIAGAVNTEAFF. CDR3 bases: TGTGCCATCGCGGGCGCGGTGAACACTGAAGCTTTCTTT.

The chain is built from TRBV29-1 and TRBJ2-1; no reliable D call. The CDR3 is 11 amino acids. Germline assignment: CDR1 SQVTM and CDR2 ANQGSEA. V dropped 6 bases and J dropped 4 bases, with 7 bases sitting between them. CDR3 in amino acids: CSVVNYNEQFF. The CDR3 DNA follows: TGCAGCGTCGTGAATTACAATGAGCAGTTCTTC.

The chain combines TRBV19 with TRBJ2-2, with TRBD1 as a possible D gene (9 bases). The V end was cut by 9 bases, the J end by 7 bases, with 24 bases between. The CDR3 extends over 16 amino acids. The germline gives CDR1 LNHDA, CDR2 SQIVND (reference sequence). The DNA for the CDR3 is TGTGCCAGCACAGGGGGCGGGGGGCTCCTGAGCGGGGAGCTGTTTTTT. Translating gives CASTGGGGLLSGELFF.

The rearrangement links TRBV7-9 to TRBJ2-7; weak D call: TRBD1 (6 bases). This CDR3 spans 15 amino acids. The V gene's germline CDR1 is SEHNR and CDR2 FQNEAQ (reference sequence). V lost 4 bases to trimming and J lost 5 bases, with 18 bases between them. The CDR3 nucleotides are TGTGCCAGCAGCTCGATACAGGGATTCGTCGACGAGCAGTACTTC. Protein product: CASSSIQGFVDEQYF.

The DNA for the CDR3 is TGTGCCAGCAGTCCCAGGGGGACAGGGTACAATGAGCAGTTCTTC. Translation: CASSPRGTGYNEQFF. V is TRBV7-9 and J is TRBJ2-1; 9 nucleotides match TRBD1. The V gene end was trimmed by 6 bases and the J gene end by 4 bases; junction bases not matched to a gene: 7. The germline V gene encodes CDR1 SEHNR and CDR2 FQNEAQ (reference sequence). The CDR3 loop spans 15 amino acids. The variable domain in full, completed from reference TRBV7-9 and TRBJ2-1, reads DTGVSQNPRHKITKRGQNVTFRCDPISEHNRLYWYRQTLGQGPEFLTYFQNEAQLEKSRLLSDRFSAERPKGSFSTLEIQRTEQGDSAMYLCASSPRGTGYNEQFFGPGTRLTVL.

The chain carries TRBV4-1 and TRBJ2-5; 11 bases are a match to TRBD2. V lost 0 bases and J lost 4; bases outside the gene matches: 4. Germline V gene sequence: CDR1 MGHRA, CDR2 YSYEKL. This CDR3 comprises 16 residues. Here the CDR3 DNA reads TGCGCCAGCAGCCAAGATGGGCTAGCGGGGGGAGAGACCCAGTACTTC. Protein sequence: CASSQDGLAGGETQYF.